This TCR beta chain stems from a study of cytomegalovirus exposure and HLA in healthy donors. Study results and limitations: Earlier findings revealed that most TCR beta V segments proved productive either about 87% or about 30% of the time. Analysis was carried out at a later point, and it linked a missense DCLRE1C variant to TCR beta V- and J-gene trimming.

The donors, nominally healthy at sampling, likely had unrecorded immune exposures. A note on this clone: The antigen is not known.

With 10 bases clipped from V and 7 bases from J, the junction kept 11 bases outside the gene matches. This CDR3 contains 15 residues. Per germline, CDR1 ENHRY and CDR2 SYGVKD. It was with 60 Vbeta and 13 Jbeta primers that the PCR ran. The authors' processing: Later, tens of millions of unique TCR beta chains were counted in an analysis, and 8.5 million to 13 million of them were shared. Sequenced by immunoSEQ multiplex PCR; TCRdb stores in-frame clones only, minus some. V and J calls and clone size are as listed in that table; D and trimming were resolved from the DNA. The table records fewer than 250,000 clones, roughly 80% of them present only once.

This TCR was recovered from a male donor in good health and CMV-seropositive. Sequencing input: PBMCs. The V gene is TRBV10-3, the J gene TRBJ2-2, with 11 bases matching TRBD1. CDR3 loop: CATGLGQGDGGELFF. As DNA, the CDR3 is TGTGCCACCGGCCTGGGACAGGGGGACGGCGGGGAGCTGTTTTTT.